Detailed here is one TCR beta chain. Antigen: not known. These data are taken from a study of cytomegalovirus exposure and HLA in healthy donors. Primers included in the PCR were 60 Vbeta and 13 Jbeta primers. The data were produced by immunoSEQ multiplex PCR, yet TCRdb's version contains in-frame clones alone and is incomplete. Of some 170,000 clones listed, around three quarters were seen once; the top ten hold 2% to 2.5%. Study-wide points: As was reported, the HLA-A and HLA-B alleles of most subjects were accurately predicted from TCR beta sequences.

This clonotype originated in a man aged 40-50 years in good health and CMV-seronegative. Sequenced: PBMCs.

CDR3 amino acids: CASLGQGIYGYTF. CDR3 bases: TGTGCCAGCTTGGGACAGGGTATATATGGCTACACCTTC. This chain uses TRBV6-5 with TRBJ1-2, with 9 bases lining up with TRBD1. The germline V gene encodes CDR1 MNHEY and CDR2 SVGAGI. V trimming: 8 bases; J trimming: 5 bases; junction bases outside the gene matches: 6. This CDR3 is 13 amino acids long.